This TCR beta chain appears in the sequencing data of a study of cytomegalovirus exposure and HLA in healthy donors. The study's findings and limits: A few CMV-associated chains were confirmed in vitro to be specific for CMV antigens.

Points on this clone: Its antigen remains unknown.

Samples came from healthy bone marrow donors. The CDR3 has 14 amino acids. V lost 1 base to trimming and J lost 7 bases, with 11 bases between them. Germline CDR1 is LNHDA and CDR2 is SQIVND (reference sequence). The study ran its PCR with 60 Vbeta and 13 Jbeta primers. The table came from immunoSEQ multiplex PCR; TCRdb's copy has only in-frame clones and leaves some out. Seen here are 85,000 to 100,000 clones, 78% observed once, and the top ten hold roughly 0.71%. This receptor was taken from a woman aged 55-75 years in good health and CMV-seronegative. The sample consisted of PBMCs. The V and J genes are TRBV19 and TRBJ1-5; D is undetermined. The CDR3 DNA is TGTGCCAGTAGTATAGGGGCTACGGTACAGCCCCAGCATTTT. As protein: CASSIGATVQPQHF.